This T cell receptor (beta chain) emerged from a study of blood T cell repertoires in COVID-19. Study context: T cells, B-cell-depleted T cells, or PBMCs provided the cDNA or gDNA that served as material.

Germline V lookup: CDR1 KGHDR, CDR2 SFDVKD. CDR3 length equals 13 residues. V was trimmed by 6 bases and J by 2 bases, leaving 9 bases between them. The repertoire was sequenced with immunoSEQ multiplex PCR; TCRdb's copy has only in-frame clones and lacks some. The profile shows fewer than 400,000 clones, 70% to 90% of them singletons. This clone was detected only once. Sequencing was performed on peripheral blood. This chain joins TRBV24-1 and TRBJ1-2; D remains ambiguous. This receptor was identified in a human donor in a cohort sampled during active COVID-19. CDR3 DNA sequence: TGTGCCACCAGTAGTGAGGTAAACTATGGCTACACCTTC. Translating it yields CATSSEVNYGYTF.